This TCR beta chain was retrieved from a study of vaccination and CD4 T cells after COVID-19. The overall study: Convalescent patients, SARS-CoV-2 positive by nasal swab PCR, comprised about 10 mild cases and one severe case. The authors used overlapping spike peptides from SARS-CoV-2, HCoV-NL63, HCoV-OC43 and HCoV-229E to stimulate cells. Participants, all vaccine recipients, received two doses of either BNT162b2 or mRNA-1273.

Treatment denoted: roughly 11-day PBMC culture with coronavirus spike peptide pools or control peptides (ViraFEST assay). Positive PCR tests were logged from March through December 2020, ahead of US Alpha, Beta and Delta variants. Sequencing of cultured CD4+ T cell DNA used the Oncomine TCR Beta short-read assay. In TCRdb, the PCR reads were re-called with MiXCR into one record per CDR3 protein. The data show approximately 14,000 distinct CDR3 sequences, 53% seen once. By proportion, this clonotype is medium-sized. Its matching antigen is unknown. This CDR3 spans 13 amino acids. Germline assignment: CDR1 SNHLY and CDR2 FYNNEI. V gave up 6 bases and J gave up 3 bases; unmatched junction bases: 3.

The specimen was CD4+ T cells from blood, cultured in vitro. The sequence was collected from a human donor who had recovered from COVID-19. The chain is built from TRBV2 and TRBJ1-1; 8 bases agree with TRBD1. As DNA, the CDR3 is TGTGCCAGCAGACAGGGGGGTTACACTGAAGCTTTCTTT. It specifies CASRQGGYTEAFF. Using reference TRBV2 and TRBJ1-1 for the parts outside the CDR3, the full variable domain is EPEVTQTPSHQVTQMGQEVILRCVPISNHLYFYWYRQILGQKVEFLVSFYNNEISEKSEIFDDQFSVERPDGSNFTLKIRSTKLEDSAMYFCASRQGGYTEAFFGQGTRLTVV.